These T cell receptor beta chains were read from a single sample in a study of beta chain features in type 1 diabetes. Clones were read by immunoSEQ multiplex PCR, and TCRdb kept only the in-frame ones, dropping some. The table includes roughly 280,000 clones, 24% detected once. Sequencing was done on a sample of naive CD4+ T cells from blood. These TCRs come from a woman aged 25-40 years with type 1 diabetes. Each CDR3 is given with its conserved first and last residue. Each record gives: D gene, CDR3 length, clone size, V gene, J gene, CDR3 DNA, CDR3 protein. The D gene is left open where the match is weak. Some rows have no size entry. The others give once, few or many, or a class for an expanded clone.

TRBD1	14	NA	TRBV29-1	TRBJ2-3	TGCAGCTTTGGACAGGGGGGGAGCACAGATACGCAGTATTTT	CSFGQGGSTDTQYF
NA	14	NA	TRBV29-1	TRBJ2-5	TGCAGCGTTGATCTGGAGACTCTCCAAGAGACCCAGTACTTC	CSVDLETLQETQYF
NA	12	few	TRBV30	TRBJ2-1	TGTGCCTGGACGGGGTCATACAATGAGCAGTTCTTC	CAWTGSYNEQFF
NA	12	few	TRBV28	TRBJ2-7	TGTGCCAGCAGTTTCGGACAGTTCGAGCAGTACTTC	CASSFGQFEQYF
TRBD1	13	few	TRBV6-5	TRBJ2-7	TGTGCCAGCAGTCGAGCGACAGGGAGCGAGCAGTACTTC	CASSRATGSEQYF
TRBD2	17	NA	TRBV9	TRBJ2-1	TGTGCCAGCAGCGCACTAGCGGGAGGGCCGTCATACAATGAGCAGTTCTTC	CASSALAGGPSYNEQFF
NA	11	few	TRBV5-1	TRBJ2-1	TGCGCCAGCAGCTCAGACAATGAGCAGTTCTTC	CASSSDNEQFF
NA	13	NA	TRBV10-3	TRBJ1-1	TGTGCCATCACTGGGAGGGAGAACACTGAAGCTTTCTTT	CAITGRENTEAFF
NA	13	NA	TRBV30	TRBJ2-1	TGTGCCTGGAGCCCCTCCAGTTACAATGAGCAGTTCTTC	CAWSPSSYNEQFF
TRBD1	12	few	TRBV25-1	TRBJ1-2	TGTGCCAGCCTGACAGGGGGCAAGGGCTACACCTTC	CASLTGGKGYTF
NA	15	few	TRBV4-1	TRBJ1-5	TGCGCCAGCAGCCAAAGTCGGTGGGCGGGTCAGCCCCAGCATTTT	CASSQSRWAGQPQHF
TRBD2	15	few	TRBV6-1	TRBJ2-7	TGTGCCAGCAGTGAACAGACTAGCGGGAGTAACGAGCAGTACTTC	CASSEQTSGSNEQYF
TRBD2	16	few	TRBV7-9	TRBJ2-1	TGTGCCAGCCCCTTAGGCGGGAGGGCCGGCGTAAATGAGCAGTTCTTC	CASPLGGRAGVNEQFF
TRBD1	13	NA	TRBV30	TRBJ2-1	TGTGCCTGGAGTGTCCGGACAGGGGATGAGCAGTTCTTC	CAWSVRTGDEQFF
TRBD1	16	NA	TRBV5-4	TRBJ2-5	TGTGCCAGCAGCCTGGACAGGTTCCAGGGGGTAGAGACCCAGTACTTC	CASSLDRFQGVETQYF
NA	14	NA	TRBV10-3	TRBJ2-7	TGTGCCATCAGTGAGTCTGGCTTCTCCTACGAGCAGTACTTC	CAISESGFSYEQYF
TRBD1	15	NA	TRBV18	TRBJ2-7	TGTGCCAGCTCACCGCAAGGGACAGGGGCCTACGAGCAGTACTTC	CASSPQGTGAYEQYF
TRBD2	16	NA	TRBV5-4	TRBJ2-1	TGTGCCAGCAGCTTGGAGCGTCTAGCGGGAGGCAATGAGCAGTTCTTC	CASSLERLAGGNEQFF
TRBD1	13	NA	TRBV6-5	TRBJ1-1	TGTGCCAGCAGATCACAGGGGATCGGTGAAGCTTTCTTT	CASRSQGIGEAFF
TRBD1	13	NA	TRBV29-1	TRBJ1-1	TGCAGCGCCCTCACAGGGGCGAACACTGAAGCTTTCTTT	CSALTGANTEAFF
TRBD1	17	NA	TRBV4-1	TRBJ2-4	TGCGCCAGCAGCCAAGAGTCGATCGGGACAGGGATAGACATTCAGTACTTC	CASSQESIGTGIDIQYF
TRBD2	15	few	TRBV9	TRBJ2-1	TGTGCCAGCAGCGTAGACGGGAGGGGCTACAATGAGCAGTTCTTC	CASSVDGRGYNEQFF
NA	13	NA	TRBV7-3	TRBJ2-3	TGTGCCAGCAGCCGATACAGTCCAGATACGCAGTATTTT	CASSRYSPDTQYF
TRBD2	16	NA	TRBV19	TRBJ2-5	TGTGCCAGTAGTATCTGGGGCGGGAGGGCCAGAGAGACCCAGTACTTC	CASSIWGGRARETQYF
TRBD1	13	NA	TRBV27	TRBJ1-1	TGTGCCAGCAGTTCGACAGACAGGGTCTTGGCTTTCTTT	CASSSTDRVLAFF
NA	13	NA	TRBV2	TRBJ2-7	TGTGCCAGCAGCGTGAGTAGCCCTAACGAGCAGTACTTC	CASSVSSPNEQYF
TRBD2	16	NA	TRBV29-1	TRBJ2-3	TGCAGCGTTGTACGCTTCGCTAGCGGCGGCACAGATACGCAGTATTTT	CSVVRFASGGTDTQYF
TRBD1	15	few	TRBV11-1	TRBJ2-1	TGTGCCAGTATGGGGCAGGGGGCCTCCTACAATGAGCAGTTCTTC	CASMGQGASYNEQFF
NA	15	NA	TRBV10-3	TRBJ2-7	TGTGCCATCAAACCGTACCGGGACTCTTCCTACGAGCAGTACTTC	CAIKPYRDSSYEQYF
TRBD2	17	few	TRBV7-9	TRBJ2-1	TGTGCCAGCAGCCCCCTCGGCGGGAGCCGTGACTACAATGAGCAGTTCTTC	CASSPLGGSRDYNEQFF
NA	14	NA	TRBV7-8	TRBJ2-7	TGTGCCAGCAGCCGAACAGGGTTTTTCGACGAGCAGTACTTC	CASSRTGFFDEQYF
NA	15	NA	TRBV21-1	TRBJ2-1	TGTGCCAGCAGCAAAGACCAGCGGCCTTACAATGAGCAGTTCTTC	CASSKDQRPYNEQFF
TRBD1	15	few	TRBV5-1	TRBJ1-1	TGCGCCAGCAGCCATGGGGACAGGGACGGCACTGAAGCTTTCTTT	CASSHGDRDGTEAFF
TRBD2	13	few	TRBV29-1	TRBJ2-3	TGCAGCACCTCTAGCGGAGTCACAGATACGCAGTATTTT	CSTSSGVTDTQYF
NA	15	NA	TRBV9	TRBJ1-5	TGTGCCAGCAACGTAGGAGGAGATAGCAATCAGCCCCAGCATTTT	CASNVGGDSNQPQHF
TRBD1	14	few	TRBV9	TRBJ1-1	TGTGCCAGCAGCGCCGTGACAGGGACCCTTGAAGCTTTCTTT	CASSAVTGTLEAFF
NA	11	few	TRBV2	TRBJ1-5	TGTGCCAGCGGGGGGAATGGGCCCCAGCATTTT	CASGGNGPQHF
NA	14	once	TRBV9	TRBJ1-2	TGTGCCAGCAGCGGAGGGAAGGGCGCGTTCGGCTACACCTTC	CASSGGKGAFGYTF
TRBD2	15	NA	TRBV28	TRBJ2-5	TGTGCCAGCAGTTTCGGCGGGGGGCTCCAAGAGACCCAGTACTTC	CASSFGGGLQETQYF
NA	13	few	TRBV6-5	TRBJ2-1	TGTGCCAGCAGTTACTCCTGGCCAGGAGAGCAGTTCTTC	CASSYSWPGEQFF
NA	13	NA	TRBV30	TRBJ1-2	TGTGCCTGGACGGTAGGGGTTGACTATGGCTACACCTTC	CAWTVGVDYGYTF
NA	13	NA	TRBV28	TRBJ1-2	TGTGCCAGCACCCCTATACAGGGCGGGCGCTACACCTTC	CASTPIQGGRYTF
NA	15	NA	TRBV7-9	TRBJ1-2	TGTGCCAGCAGCTCGGACAACCCAGCTAACTATGGCTACACCTTC	CASSSDNPANYGYTF
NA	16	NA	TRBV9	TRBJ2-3	TGTGCCAGCAGCGTATTAGCGCAGGTTAGCACAGATACGCAGTATTTT	CASSVLAQVSTDTQYF
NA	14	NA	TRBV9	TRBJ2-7	TGTGCCAGCAGCGTAGCTCCGGCGGGATACGAGCAGTACTTC	CASSVAPAGYEQYF
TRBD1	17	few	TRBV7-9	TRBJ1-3	TGTGCCAGCAGCTTAAATGGACAGGTGGTATCTGGAAACACCATATATTTT	CASSLNGQVVSGNTIYF
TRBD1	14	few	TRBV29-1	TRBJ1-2	TGCAGCGTTGATGTAGAGGACAGGGGCTATGGCTACACCTTC	CSVDVEDRGYGYTF
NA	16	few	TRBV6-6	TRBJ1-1	TGTGCCAGCAGTTACAGCCAGGGATGGGAGGGCACTGAAGCTTTCTTT	CASSYSQGWEGTEAFF
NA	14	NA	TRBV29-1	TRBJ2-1	TGCAGCGCCCCGCTAGAGAGCTCCTACAATGAGCAGTTCTTC	CSAPLESSYNEQFF